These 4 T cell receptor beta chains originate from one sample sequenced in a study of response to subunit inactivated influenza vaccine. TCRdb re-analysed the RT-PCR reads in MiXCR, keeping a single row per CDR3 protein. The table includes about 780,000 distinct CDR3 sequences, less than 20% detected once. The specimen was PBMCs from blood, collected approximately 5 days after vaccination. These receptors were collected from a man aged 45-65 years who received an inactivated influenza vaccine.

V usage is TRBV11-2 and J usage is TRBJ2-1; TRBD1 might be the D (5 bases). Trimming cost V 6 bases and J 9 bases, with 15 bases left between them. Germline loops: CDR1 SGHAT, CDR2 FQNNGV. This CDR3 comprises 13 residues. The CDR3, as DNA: TGTGCCAGCAGTTCAGGGTACTCTGGTGAGCAGTTCTTC. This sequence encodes CASSSGYSGEQFF.

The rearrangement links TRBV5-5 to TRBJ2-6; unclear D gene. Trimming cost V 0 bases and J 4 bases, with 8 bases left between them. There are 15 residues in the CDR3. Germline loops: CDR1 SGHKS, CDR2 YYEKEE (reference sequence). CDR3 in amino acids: CASSLGPTGANVLTF. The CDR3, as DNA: TGTGCCAGCAGCTTGGGACCTACAGGGGCCAACGTCCTGACTTTC. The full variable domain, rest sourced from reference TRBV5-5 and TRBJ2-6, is DAGVTQSPTHLIKTRGQQVTLRCSPISGHKSVSWYQQVLGQGPQFIFQYYEKEERGRGNFPDRFSARQFPNYSSELNVNALLLGDSALYLCASSLGPTGANVLTFGAGSRLTVL.

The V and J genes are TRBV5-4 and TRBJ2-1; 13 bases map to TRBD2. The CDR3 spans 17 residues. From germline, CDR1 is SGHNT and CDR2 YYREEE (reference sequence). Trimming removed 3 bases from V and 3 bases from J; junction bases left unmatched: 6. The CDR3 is CASSWGTSGMDYNEQFF. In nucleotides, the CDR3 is TGTGCCAGCAGCTGGGGGACTAGCGGGATGGACTACAATGAGCAGTTCTTC.

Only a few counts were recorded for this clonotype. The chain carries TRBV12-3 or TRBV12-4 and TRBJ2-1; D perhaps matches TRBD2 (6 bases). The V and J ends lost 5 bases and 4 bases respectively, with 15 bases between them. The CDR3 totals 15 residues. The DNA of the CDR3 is TGTGCCAGCAGTGCCCGGGACTCAACTTACAATGAGCAGTTCTTC. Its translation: CASSARDSTYNEQFF.